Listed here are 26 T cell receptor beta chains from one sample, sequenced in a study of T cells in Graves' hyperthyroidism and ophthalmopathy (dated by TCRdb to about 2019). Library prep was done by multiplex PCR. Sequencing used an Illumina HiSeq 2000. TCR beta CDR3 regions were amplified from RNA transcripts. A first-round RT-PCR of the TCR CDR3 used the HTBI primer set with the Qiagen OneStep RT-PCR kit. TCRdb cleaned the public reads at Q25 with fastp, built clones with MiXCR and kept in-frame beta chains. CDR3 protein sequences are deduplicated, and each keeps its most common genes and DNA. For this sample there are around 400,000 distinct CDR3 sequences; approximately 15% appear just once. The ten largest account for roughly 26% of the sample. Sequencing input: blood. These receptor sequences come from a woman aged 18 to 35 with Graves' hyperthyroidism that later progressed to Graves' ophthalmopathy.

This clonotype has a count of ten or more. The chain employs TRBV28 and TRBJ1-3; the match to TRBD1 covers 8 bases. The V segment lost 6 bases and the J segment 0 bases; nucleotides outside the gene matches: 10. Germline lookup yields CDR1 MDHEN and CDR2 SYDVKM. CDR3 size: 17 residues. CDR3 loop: CASSVPGQALSGNTIYF. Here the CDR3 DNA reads TGTGCCAGCAGCGTCCCGGGACAGGCCCTCTCTGGAAACACCATATATTTT. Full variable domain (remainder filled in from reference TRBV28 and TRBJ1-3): DVKVTQSSRYLVKRTGEKVFLECVQDMDHENMFWYRQDPGLGLRLIYFSYDVKMKEKGDIPEGYSVSREKKERFSLILESASTNQTSMYLCASSVPGQALSGNTIYFGEGSWLTVV.

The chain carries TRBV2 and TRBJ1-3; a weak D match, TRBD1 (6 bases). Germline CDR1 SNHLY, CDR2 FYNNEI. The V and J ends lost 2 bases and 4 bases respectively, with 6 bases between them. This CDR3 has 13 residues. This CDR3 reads CASSETGGNTIYF. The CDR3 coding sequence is TGTGCCAGCAGTGAAACAGGGGGAAACACCATATATTTT.

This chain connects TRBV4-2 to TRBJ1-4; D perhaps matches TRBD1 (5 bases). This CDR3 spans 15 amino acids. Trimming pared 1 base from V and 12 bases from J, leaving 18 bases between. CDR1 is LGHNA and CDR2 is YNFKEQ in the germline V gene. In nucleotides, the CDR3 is TGTGCCAGCAGCCAAGGACGACAGTCCAAACGGGAACTGTTTTTT. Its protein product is CASSQGRQSKRELFF.

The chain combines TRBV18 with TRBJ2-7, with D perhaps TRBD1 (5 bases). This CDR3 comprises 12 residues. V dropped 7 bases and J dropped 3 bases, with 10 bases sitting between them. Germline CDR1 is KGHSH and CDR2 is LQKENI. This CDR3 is CASYPGNYEQYF. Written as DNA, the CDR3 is TGTGCCAGCTACCCAGGGAACTACGAGCAGTACTTC.

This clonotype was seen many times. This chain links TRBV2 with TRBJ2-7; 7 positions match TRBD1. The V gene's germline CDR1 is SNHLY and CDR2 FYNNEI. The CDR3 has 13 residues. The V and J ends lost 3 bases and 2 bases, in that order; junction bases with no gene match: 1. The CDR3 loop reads CASSDRGTYEQYF. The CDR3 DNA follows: TGTGCCAGCAGTGACAGGGGGACCTACGAGCAGTACTTC. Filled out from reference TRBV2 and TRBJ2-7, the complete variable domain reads EPEVTQTPSHQVTQMGQEVILRCVPISNHLYFYWYRQILGQKVEFLVSFYNNEISEKSEIFDDQFSVERPDGSNFTLKIRSTKLEDSAMYFCASSDRGTYEQYFGPGTRLTVT.

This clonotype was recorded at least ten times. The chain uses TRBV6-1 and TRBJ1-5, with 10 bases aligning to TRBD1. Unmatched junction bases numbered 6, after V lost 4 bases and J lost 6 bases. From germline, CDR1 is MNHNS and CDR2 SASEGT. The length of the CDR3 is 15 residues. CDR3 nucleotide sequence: TGTGCCAGCAGTGTGGGACAGGGGATGGGTCAGCCCCAGCATTTT. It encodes CASSVGQGMGQPQHF.

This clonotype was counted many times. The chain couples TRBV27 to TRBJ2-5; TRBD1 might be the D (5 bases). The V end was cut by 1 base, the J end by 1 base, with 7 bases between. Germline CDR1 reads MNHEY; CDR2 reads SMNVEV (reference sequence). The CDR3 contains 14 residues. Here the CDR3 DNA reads TGTGCCAGCAGTTTATGGGGCGGCCAAGAGACCCAGTACTTC. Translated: CASSLWGGQETQYF.

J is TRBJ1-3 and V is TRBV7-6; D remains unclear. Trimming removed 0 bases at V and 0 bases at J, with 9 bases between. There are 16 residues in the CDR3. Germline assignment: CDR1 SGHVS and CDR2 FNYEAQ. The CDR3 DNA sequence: TGTGCCAGCAGCTTAGCGGGCTCAAACTCTGGAAACACCATATATTTT. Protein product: CASSLAGSNSGNTIYF. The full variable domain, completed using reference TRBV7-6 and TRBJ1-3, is GAGVSQSPRYKVTKRGQDVALRCDPISGHVSLYWYRQALGQGPEFLTYFNYEAQQDKSGLPNDRFSAERPEGSISTLTIQRTEQRDSAMYRCASSLAGSNSGNTIYFGEGSWLTVV.

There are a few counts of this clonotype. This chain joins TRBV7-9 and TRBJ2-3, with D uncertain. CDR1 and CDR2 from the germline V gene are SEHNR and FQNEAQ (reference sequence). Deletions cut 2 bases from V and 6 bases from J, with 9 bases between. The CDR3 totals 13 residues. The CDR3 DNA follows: TGTGCCAGCAGCTTAAATACCATTGATACGCAGTATTTT. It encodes CASSLNTIDTQYF.

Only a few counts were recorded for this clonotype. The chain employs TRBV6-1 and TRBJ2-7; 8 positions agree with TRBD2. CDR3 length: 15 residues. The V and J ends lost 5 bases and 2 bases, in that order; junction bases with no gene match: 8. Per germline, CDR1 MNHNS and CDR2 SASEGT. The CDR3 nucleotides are TGTGCCAGCAGTCCCGGGGGGGAGGGAACCTACGAGCAGTACTTC. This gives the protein CASSPGGEGTYEQYF.

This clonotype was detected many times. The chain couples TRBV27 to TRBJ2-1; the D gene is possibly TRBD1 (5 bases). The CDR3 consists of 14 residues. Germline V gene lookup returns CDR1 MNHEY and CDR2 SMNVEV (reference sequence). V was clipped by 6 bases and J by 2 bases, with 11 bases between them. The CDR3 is CASRETATYNEQFF. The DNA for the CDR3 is TGTGCCAGCAGAGAGACAGCAACCTACAATGAGCAGTTCTTC.

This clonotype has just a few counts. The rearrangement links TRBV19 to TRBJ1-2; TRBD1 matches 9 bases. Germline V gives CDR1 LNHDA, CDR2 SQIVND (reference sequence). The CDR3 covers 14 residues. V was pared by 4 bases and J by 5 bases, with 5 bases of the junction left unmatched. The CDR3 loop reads CASSKRTGEYGYTF. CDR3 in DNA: TGTGCCAGTAGTAAAAGGACAGGGGAGTATGGCTACACCTTC.

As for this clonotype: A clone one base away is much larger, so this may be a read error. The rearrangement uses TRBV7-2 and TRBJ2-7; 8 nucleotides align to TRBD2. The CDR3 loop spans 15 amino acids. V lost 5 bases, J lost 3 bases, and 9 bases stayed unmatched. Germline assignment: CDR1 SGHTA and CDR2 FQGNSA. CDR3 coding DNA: TGTGCCAGCAGCCAGACTAGCGCTAGCCACTACGAGCAGTACTTC. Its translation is CASSQTSASHYEQYF.

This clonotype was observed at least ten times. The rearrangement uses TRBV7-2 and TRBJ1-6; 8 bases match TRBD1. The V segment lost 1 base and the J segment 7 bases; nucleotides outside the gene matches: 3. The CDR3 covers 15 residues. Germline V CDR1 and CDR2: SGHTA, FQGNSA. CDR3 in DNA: TGTGCCAGCAGCTTAGTTGGGACAGGAAATTCACCCCTCCACTTT. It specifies CASSLVGTGNSPLHF.

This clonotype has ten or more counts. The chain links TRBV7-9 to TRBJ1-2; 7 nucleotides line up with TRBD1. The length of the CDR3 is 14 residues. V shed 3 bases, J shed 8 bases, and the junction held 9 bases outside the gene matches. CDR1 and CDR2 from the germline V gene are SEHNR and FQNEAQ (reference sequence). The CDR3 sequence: CASSFRQGDEGYTF. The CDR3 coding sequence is TGTGCCAGCAGCTTCCGACAGGGAGATGAAGGCTACACCTTC.

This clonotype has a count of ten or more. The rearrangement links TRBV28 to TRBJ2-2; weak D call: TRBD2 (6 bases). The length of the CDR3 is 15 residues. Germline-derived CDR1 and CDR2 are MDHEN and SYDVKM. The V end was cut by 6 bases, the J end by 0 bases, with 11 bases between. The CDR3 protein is CASSPGTPNTGELFF. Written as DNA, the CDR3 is TGTGCCAGCAGCCCCGGGACTCCGAACACCGGGGAGCTGTTTTTT.

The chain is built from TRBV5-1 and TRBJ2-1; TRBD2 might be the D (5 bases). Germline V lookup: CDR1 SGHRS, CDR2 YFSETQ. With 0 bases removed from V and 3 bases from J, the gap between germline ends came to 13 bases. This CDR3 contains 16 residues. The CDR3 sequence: CASSLDGRDVYNEQFF. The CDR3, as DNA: TGCGCCAGCAGCTTGGACGGACGGGATGTCTACAATGAGCAGTTCTTC.

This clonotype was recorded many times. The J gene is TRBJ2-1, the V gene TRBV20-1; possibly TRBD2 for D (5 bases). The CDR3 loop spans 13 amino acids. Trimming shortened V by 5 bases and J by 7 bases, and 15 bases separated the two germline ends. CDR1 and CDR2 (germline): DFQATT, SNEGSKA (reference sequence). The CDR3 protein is CSAAEGFQNEQFF. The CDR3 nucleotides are TGCAGTGCTGCCGAGGGATTTCAGAATGAGCAGTTCTTC.

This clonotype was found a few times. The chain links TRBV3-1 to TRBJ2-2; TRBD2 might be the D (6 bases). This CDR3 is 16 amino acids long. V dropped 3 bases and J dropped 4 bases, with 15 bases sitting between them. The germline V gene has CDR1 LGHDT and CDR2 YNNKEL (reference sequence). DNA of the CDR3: TGTGCCAGCAGCCAGGAACTAGCCCGAGGCACCGGGGAGCTGTTTTTT. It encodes CASSQELARGTGELFF.

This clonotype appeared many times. The CDR3 reads CSAMVRDGKTYEQYF. CDR3 DNA: TGCAGTGCAATGGTCCGGGACGGAAAAACCTACGAGCAGTACTTC. This chain connects TRBV20-1 to TRBJ2-7; D assignment may be TRBD1 or TRBD2 (5 bases each). CDR3 size: 15 residues. Deletions cut 6 bases from V and 2 bases from J, with 20 bases between. Germline lookup yields CDR1 DFQATT and CDR2 SNEGSKA (reference sequence).

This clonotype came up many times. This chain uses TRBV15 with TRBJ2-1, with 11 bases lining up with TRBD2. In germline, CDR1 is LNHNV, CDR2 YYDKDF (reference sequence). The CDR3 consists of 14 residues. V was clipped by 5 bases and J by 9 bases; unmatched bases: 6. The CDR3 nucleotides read TGTGCCACCAGCTTACCGGGACTAGCGGTTGAGCAGTTCTTC. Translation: CATSLPGLAVEQFF. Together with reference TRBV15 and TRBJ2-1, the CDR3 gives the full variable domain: DAMVIQNPRYQVTQFGKPVTLSCSQTLNHNVMYWYQQKSSQAPKLLFHYYDKDFNNEADTPDNFQSRRPNTSFCFLDIRSPGLGDTAMYLCATSLPGLAVEQFFGPGTRLTVL.

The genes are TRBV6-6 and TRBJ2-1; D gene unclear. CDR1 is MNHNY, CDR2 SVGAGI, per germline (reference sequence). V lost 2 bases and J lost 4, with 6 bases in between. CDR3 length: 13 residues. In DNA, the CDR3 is TGTGCCAGCAGTTACGCCAAATACAATGAGCAGTTCTTC. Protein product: CASSYAKYNEQFF.

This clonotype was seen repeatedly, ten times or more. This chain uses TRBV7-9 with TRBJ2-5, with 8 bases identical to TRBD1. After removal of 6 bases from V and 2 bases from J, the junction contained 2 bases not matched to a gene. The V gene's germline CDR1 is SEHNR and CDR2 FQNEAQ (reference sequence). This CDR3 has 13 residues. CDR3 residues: CASSTGGQETQYF. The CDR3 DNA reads TGTGCCAGCAGTACAGGGGGGCAAGAGACCCAGTACTTC.

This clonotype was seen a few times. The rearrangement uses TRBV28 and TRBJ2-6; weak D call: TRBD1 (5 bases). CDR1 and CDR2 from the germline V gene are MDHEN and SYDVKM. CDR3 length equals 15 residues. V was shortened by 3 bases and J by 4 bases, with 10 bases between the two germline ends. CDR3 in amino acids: CASSFSRVGANVLTF. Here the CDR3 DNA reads TGTGCCAGCAGTTTTAGCAGGGTAGGGGCCAACGTCCTGACTTTC.

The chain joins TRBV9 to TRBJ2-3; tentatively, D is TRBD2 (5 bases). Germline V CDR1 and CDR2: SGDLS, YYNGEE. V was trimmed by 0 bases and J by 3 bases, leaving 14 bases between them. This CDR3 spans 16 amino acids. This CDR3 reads CASSVAASPRTDTQYF. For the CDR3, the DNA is TGTGCCAGCAGCGTAGCGGCTAGCCCCCGGACAGATACGCAGTATTTT.

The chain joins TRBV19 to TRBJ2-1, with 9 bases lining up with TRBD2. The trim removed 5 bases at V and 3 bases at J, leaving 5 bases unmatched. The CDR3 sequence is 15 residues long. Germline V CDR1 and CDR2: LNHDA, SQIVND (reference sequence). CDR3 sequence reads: CASSVPSGNYNEQFF. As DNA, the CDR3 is TGTGCCAGTAGTGTCCCTAGCGGGAACTACAATGAGCAGTTCTTC.